The 23 T cell receptor beta chains listed next were all sequenced from one sample in a study of T cell clones after liver transplantation (dated by TCRdb to about 2019). Receptor libraries were prepared by the immunoSEQ multiplex PCR assay. This immuneACCESS table, as held by TCRdb, lists in-frame sequences with V and J called but not all clones. Of the missing ones, under half trace to an unresolved V gene in checked studies; the others have no known cause. The table for this sample lists some 120,000 clones; over 75% of them were counted only once. The ten largest make up more than 0.8% of the sample. Here the sequenced sample was CD4+ T cells from blood, taken 12 months after liver transplant. Source of these receptors: a human patient who received a liver transplant. After a transplant, some of the T cells may come from the graft donor.

V and J are TRBV6-1 and TRBJ1-2, with D possibly TRBD1 on 6 matching bases. Germline V gives CDR1 MNHNS, CDR2 SASEGT. Trimming took off 3 bases at V and 4 bases at J, with 18 bases between the two ends. The CDR3 length is 16 residues. CDR3 loop: CASSEGRGGRGYGYTF. The CDR3 nucleotides read TGTGCCAGCAGTGAGGGCAGGGGAGGGAGAGGCTATGGCTACACCTTC.

The chain is built from TRBV19 and TRBJ2-7, with D uncertain. This CDR3 contains 15 residues. Trimming shortened V by 1 base and J by 3 bases, and 13 bases separated the two germline ends. Germline CDR1 LNHDA, CDR2 SQIVND (reference sequence). The chain's CDR3 is CASSIGVTQDYEQYF. The CDR3 DNA follows: TGTGCCAGTAGTATAGGGGTAACTCAAGACTACGAGCAGTACTTC.

This chain links TRBV5-1 with TRBJ2-3; D is uncertain. The CDR3 length is 15 residues. CDR1 and CDR2 from the germline V gene are SGHRS and YFSETQ. V was cut by 1 base and J by 1 base, with 10 bases left in between. In DNA, the CDR3 is TGCGCCAGCAGCTTGCTGACGGTCGGCACAGATACGCAGTATTTT. Translated, it gives CASSLLTVGTDTQYF. Complete variable domain (other parts from reference TRBV5-1 and TRBJ2-3): KAGVTQTPRYLIKTRGQQVTLSCSPISGHRSVSWYQQTPGQGLQFLFEYFSETQRNKGNFPGRFSGRQFSNSRSEMNVSTLELGDSALYLCASSLLTVGTDTQYFGPGTRLTVL.

The chain employs TRBV30 and TRBJ1-4, with no clear D. Trimming stripped 3 bases from V and 4 bases from J, with 3 bases between. Germline V lookup: CDR1 GTSNPN, CDR2 SVGIG (reference sequence). CDR3 size: 11 residues. CDR3 amino acids: CAWSGNEKLFF. CDR3 coding DNA: TGTGCCTGGAGCGGTAATGAAAAACTGTTTTTT.

Here the CDR3 DNA reads TGCGCCAGCAGCCAAGGCTGGGGTTCTGGTGAAAACATTCAGTACTTC. It translates to CASSQGWGSGENIQYF. The chain carries TRBV4-3 and TRBJ2-4; unclear D gene. Germline assignment: CDR1 LGHNA and CDR2 YSLEER. The CDR3 contains 16 residues. V was cut by 1 base and J by 5 bases, with 15 bases left in between.

CDR3 amino acids: CASSGLVVTGANVLTF. CDR3 sequence (DNA): TGTGCCAGCAGCGGGCTCGTTGTCACTGGGGCCAACGTCCTGACTTTC. V and J are TRBV11-2 and TRBJ2-6; D gene unclear. The CDR3 covers 16 residues. Germline V gene sequence: CDR1 SGHAT, CDR2 FQNNGV. V was pared by 5 bases and J by 2 bases, with 13 bases between.

There are a few counts of this clone. DNA of the CDR3: TGTGCGGGAGGTGGGGGCTACGAGCAGTACTTC. Protein: CAGGGGYEQYF. The rearrangement joins TRBV2 to TRBJ2-7; D perhaps matches TRBD2 (6 bases). This CDR3 region has 11 residues. CDR1 and CDR2 (germline): SNHLY, FYNNEI.

This clone came up once. This chain connects TRBV11-1 to TRBJ1-1; TRBD1 might be the D (5 bases). From germline, CDR1 is SGHAT and CDR2 FQDESV (reference sequence). The CDR3 is made up of 15 amino acids. Trimming removed 1 base from V and 2 bases from J, with 11 bases in between. In DNA form, the CDR3 reads TGTGCCAGCAGCTTAGACGTGGGGGTTAACACTGAAGCTTTCTTT. Translating gives CASSLDVGVNTEAFF.

The chain carries TRBV5-4 and TRBJ2-1; 8 bases line up with TRBD2. Trimming cost V 4 bases and J 12 bases; bases outside gene matches: 12. The CDR3 contains 14 residues. CDR1 SGHNT and CDR2 YYREEE come from the germline V gene (reference sequence). The CDR3 sequence is CASSEPGGARGQFF. CDR3 in DNA: TGTGCCAGCAGCGAACCCGGGGGGGCCCGTGGGCAGTTCTTC.

This clone has a single count. The chain combines TRBV7-8 with TRBJ2-7; D gene ambiguous. Trimming left V 0 bases short and J 2 bases short, with 11 bases between. CDR3 length: 15 amino acids. The V gene's germline CDR1 is SGHVS and CDR2 FQNEAQ. The CDR3 DNA sequence: TGTGCCAGCAGCTTAGCAAACCGCAATGCCTACGAGCAGTACTTC. Translation gives CASSLANRNAYEQYF.

The chain carries TRBV7-2 and TRBJ2-1; D ambiguous. The CDR3 has 17 residues. The V end was cut by 5 bases, the J end by 0 bases, with 17 bases between. The germline V gene has CDR1 SGHTA and CDR2 FQGNSA. The CDR3 bases are TGTGCCAGCAGCCAGCCGCGGCACATACGCTCCTACAATGAGCAGTTCTTC. Its protein product is CASSQPRHIRSYNEQFF. The complete variable domain, with remaining parts taken from reference TRBV7-2 and TRBJ2-1, reads GAGVSQSPSNKVTEKGKDVELRCDPISGHTALYWYRQSLGQGLEFLIYFQGNSAPDKSGLPSDRFSAERTGGSVSTLTIQRTQQEDSAVYLCASSQPRHIRSYNEQFFGPGTRLTVL.

The chain couples TRBV7-8 to TRBJ2-2, with D possibly TRBD1 on 5 matching bases. With 1 base removed from V and 3 bases from J, the gap between germline ends came to 24 bases. The CDR3 runs to 20 residues. Per the germline V gene, CDR1 is SGHVS and CDR2 is FQNEAQ. The CDR3 region has the DNA TGTGCCAGCAGCTTAGAGGTTTTCAGGGTGGGTAGCCCGGACACCGGGGAGCTGTTTTTT. This codes for CASSLEVFRVGSPDTGELFF.

V and J are TRBV5-1 and TRBJ2-2; 7 bases fit TRBD2. The junction had 4 bases not matched to a gene; V was cut back by 4 bases and J by 1 base. This CDR3 region has 15 residues. The V gene's germline CDR1 is SGHRS and CDR2 YFSETQ. CDR3 nucleotide sequence: TGCGCCAGCAGCCCGGGACTACAGAACACCGGGGAGCTGTTTTTT. Translated: CASSPGLQNTGELFF.

The CDR3: CASSQDTSYNEKLFF. In DNA form, the CDR3 reads TGCGCCAGCAGCCAAGATACCAGTTATAATGAAAAACTGTTTTTT. The chain couples TRBV4-3 to TRBJ1-4; D gene ambiguous. CDR1 and CDR2 (germline): LGHNA, YSLEER. The CDR3 totals 15 residues. Trimming took off 0 bases at V and 4 bases at J, with 9 bases between the two ends.

V is TRBV19 and J is TRBJ1-4; weak D call: TRBD1 (5 bases). Between the trimmed V and J ends, which lost 4 bases and 3 bases, there was a span of 12 bases. Per the germline V gene, CDR1 is LNHDA and CDR2 is SQIVND (reference sequence). The CDR3 length is 15 residues. CDR3 DNA sequence: TGTGCCAGTAGTAGCGGGGCAGTACCTAATGAAAAACTGTTTTTT. Its translation: CASSSGAVPNEKLFF.

The V call is TRBV7-9, the J call TRBJ2-2, with D hard to call. V dropped 4 bases and J dropped 1 base, with 4 bases sitting between them. CDR3 length: 13 residues. Germline assignment: CDR1 SEHNR and CDR2 FQNEAQ (reference sequence). CDR3 DNA sequence: TGTGCCAGCAGCTCGATGAACACCGGGGAGCTGTTTTTT. Amino acid sequence: CASSSMNTGELFF.

The chain has TRBV5-6 and TRBJ1-1; 8 bases are a match to TRBD1. Germline values: CDR1 SGHDT, CDR2 YYEEEE. The CDR3 has 15 amino acids. V was pared by 3 bases and J by 5 bases, with 9 bases of the junction left unmatched. Here the CDR3 reads CASSSQGAPATEAFF. CDR3 sequence (DNA): TGTGCCAGCAGCTCCCAGGGGGCGCCGGCGACTGAAGCTTTCTTT.

V is TRBV7-8 and J is TRBJ1-5, with D possibly being TRBD1 (6 bases). V lost 1 base and J lost 0, with 13 bases in between. This CDR3 has 17 residues. CDR1 is SGHVS, CDR2 FQNEAQ, per germline. For the CDR3, the DNA is TGTGCCAGCAGCTTAGAGGCAGGGGCTTATAGCAATCAGCCCCAGCATTTT. Residues: CASSLEAGAYSNQPQHF.

The J gene is TRBJ2-1, the V gene TRBV7-3; D call uncertain. V shed 1 base and J shed 0 bases, with 10 bases lying between them. The CDR3 contains 16 residues. The V gene's germline CDR1 is SGHTA and CDR2 FQGTGA. The CDR3 loop is CASSLIAAVSYNEQFF. The CDR3 nucleotides are TGTGCCAGCAGCTTAATCGCGGCAGTCTCCTACAATGAGCAGTTCTTC.

This clone was seen only a few times. V and J are TRBV6-6 and TRBJ2-1; a possible D gene is TRBD2 (6 bases). Germline V gives CDR1 MNHNY, CDR2 SVGAGI (reference sequence). The V gene lost 7 bases and the J gene lost 9 bases, with 22 bases spanning the gap. The CDR3 has 15 residues. The CDR3 reads CASTPRQGGSGEQFF. The CDR3 DNA follows: TGTGCCAGCACCCCCCGGCAGGGAGGTTCCGGTGAGCAGTTCTTC.

The chain couples TRBV4-2 to TRBJ2-5, with unresolved D. Germline values: CDR1 LGHNA, CDR2 YNFKEQ. Trimming cost V 1 base and J 5 bases, with 8 bases left between them. This CDR3 contains 13 residues. The CDR3 sequence is CASSQGFIETQYF. As DNA, the CDR3 is TGTGCCAGCAGCCAAGGCTTCATCGAGACCCAGTACTTC.

V gene TRBV29-1 combines with J gene TRBJ2-3; 7 bases fit TRBD1. CDR1 and CDR2 from the germline V gene are SQVTM and ANQGSEA. The CDR3 loop spans 13 amino acids. J was trimmed by 3 bases and V by 8 bases; bases with no gene match: 8. The CDR3 coding sequence is TGCAGCCTGACAGGGCCCCTTACAGATACGCAGTATTTT. It translates to CSLTGPLTDTQYF.

V is TRBV7-2 and J is TRBJ1-1; D uncertain. V lost 6 bases and J lost 3, with 11 bases in between. Germline V gene sequence: CDR1 SGHTA, CDR2 FQGNSA. This CDR3 has 13 amino acids. The CDR3 sequence: CASRHVGYTEAFF. CDR3 nucleotides: TGTGCCAGCAGGCACGTGGGGTACACTGAAGCTTTCTTT.